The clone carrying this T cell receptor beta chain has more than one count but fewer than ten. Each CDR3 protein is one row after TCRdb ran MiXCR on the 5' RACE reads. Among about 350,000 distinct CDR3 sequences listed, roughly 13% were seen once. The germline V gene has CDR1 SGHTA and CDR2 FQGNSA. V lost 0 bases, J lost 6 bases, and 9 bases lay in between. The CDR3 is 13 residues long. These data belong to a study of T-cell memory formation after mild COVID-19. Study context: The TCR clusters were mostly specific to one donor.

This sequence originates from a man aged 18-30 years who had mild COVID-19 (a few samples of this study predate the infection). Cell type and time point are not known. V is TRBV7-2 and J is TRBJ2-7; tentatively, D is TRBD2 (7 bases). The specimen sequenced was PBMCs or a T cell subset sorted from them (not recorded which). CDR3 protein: CASSLARGGEQYF. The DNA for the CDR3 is TGTGCCAGCAGCTTAGCGAGGGGGGGCGAGCAGTACTTC. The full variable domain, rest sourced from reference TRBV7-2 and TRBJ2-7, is GAGVSQSPSNKVTEKGKDVELRCDPISGHTALYWYRQSLGQGLEFLIYFQGNSAPDKSGLPSDRFSAERTGGSVSTLTIQRTQQEDSAVYLCASSLARGGEQYFGPGTRLTVT.